These 27 T cell receptor beta chains originate from one sample sequenced in a study of blood T cell repertoires in COVID-19. Profiled with immunoSEQ multiplex PCR; TCRdb holds only in-frame clones, not every one. The repertoire holds some 290,000 clones, with over 85% as singletons. Sequencing was performed on peripheral blood. These receptors were taken from a woman aged 25 to 39 with COVID-19, enrolled during active disease.

Worth noting for this clone: This same CDR3 is encoded by further DNA sequences in the sample. The chain joins TRBV5-1 to TRBJ1-1, with D maybe TRBD1 (5 bases). The CDR3 has 15 amino acids. V was pared by 1 base and J by 0 bases, with 10 bases between. CDR1 and CDR2 from the germline V gene are SGHRS and YFSETQ. CDR3 in amino acids: CASSLSEGLNTEAFF. In DNA, the CDR3 is TGCGCCAGCAGCTTGTCGGAGGGACTGAACACTGAAGCTTTCTTT. The full variable domain, its missing parts supplied by reference TRBV5-1 and TRBJ1-1, is KAGVTQTPRYLIKTRGQQVTLSCSPISGHRSVSWYQQTPGQGLQFLFEYFSETQRNKGNFPGRFSGRQFSNSRSEMNVSTLELGDSALYLCASSLSEGLNTEAFFGQGTRLTVV.

This chain connects TRBV3-1 (or the pseudogene TRBV3-2) to TRBJ1-3; the match to TRBD1 covers 8 bases. CDR1 is LGHDT and CDR2 is YNNKEL in the germline V gene (reference sequence). The V gene end was trimmed by 1 base and the J gene end by 10 bases; junction bases not matched to a gene: 12. The CDR3 has 16 amino acids. CDR3 residues: CASSQGATGVGKTIYF. For the CDR3, the DNA is TGTGCCAGCAGCCAAGGGGCGACAGGGGTAGGGAAAACCATATATTTT.

The chain links TRBV12-3 or TRBV12-4 to TRBJ1-1; D is undetermined. CDR3 length: 11 residues. Trimming shortened V by 7 bases and J by 5 bases, and 8 bases separated the two germline ends. CDR3: CASTQKTEAFF. The DNA for the CDR3 is TGTGCCAGCACCCAGAAGACTGAAGCTTTCTTT.

The chain joins TRBV5-1 to TRBJ2-5; the D gene is possibly TRBD2 (5 bases). The CDR3 contains 14 residues. The V end lost 5 bases, the J end lost 4 bases, and 15 bases lay between the germline ends. CDR1 SGHRS and CDR2 YFSETQ come from the germline V gene. DNA for the CDR3: TGCGCCAGCAGTCCTGGAGGCCTACTAGAGACCCAGTACTTC. Translated, it gives CASSPGGLLETQYF.

The J gene is TRBJ1-2, the V gene TRBV27, with 8 bases lining up with TRBD1. J gave up 4 bases and V 10 bases, and 14 bases lay outside the gene matches. CDR3 length equals 15 residues. Germline CDR1 MNHEY, CDR2 SMNVEV (reference sequence). The CDR3 protein is CATKRGQGGTYGYTF. The CDR3 DNA sequence: TGTGCCACCAAAAGAGGACAGGGCGGGACCTATGGCTACACCTTC.

This clone was picked up a small number of times. The rearrangement uses TRBV5-1 and TRBJ1-1; TRBD1 matches 12 bases. This CDR3 has 15 residues. V was clipped by 0 bases and J by 10 bases; unmatched bases: 7. Germline CDR1 SGHRS, CDR2 YFSETQ. The CDR3 nucleotides read TGCGCCAGCAGCTTGGAGCCGGGACAGGGGGCACGAGCTTTCTTT. It encodes CASSLEPGQGARAFF.

This chain connects TRBV19 to TRBJ1-3; a weak D match, TRBD1 (6 bases). The CDR3 covers 15 residues. Trimming removed 6 bases from V and 2 bases from J, with 14 bases in between. Per germline, CDR1 LNHDA and CDR2 SQIVND (reference sequence). CDR3 sequence reads: CASSRDRIAGNTIYF. The CDR3 DNA follows: TGTGCCAGTAGCAGAGACAGGATCGCTGGAAACACCATATATTTT.

The V gene is TRBV4-1, the J gene TRBJ1-2, with D perhaps matching TRBD1 (5 bases). This CDR3 has 15 amino acids. Trimming pared 3 bases from V and 7 bases from J, leaving 18 bases between. Per germline, CDR1 MGHRA and CDR2 YSYEKL. This chain's CDR3 is CASSQPGAKGRGYTF. For the CDR3, the DNA is TGCGCCAGCAGCCAGCCTGGGGCAAAAGGTCGTGGCTACACCTTC.

This rearrangement joins TRBV4-2 to TRBJ1-1, with TRBD1 identical over 7 bases. CDR3 length: 14 amino acids. Germline V lookup: CDR1 LGHNA, CDR2 YNFKEQ. J was trimmed by 5 bases and V by 4 bases; bases with no gene match: 7. CDR3 DNA sequence: TGTGCCAGCAGCCGTGGGACAGTTGGAACTGAAGCTTTCTTT. Translating it yields CASSRGTVGTEAFF.

The V gene is TRBV7-2, the J gene TRBJ1-6, with 11 bases fitting TRBD1. CDR3 length: 18 residues. Germline V gene lookup returns CDR1 SGHTA and CDR2 FQGNSA. Trimming at V came to 2 bases and at J to 0 bases, leaving 3 bases not matched to a gene. The CDR3 DNA reads as TGTGCCAGCAGCTTACGGACAGGGGGCGGCTCCTATAATTCACCCCTCCACTTT. This translates into CASSLRTGGGSYNSPLHF.

The chain carries TRBV2 and TRBJ2-7; D possibly corresponds to TRBD1 (7 bases). This CDR3 has 12 amino acids. The V gene lost 8 bases and the J gene lost 4 bases, with 12 bases spanning the gap. CDR1 and CDR2 from the germline V gene are SNHLY and FYNNEI. The CDR3: CASGQEGYEQYF. CDR3 DNA sequence: TGTGCCAGCGGACAGGAGGGTTACGAGCAGTACTTC.

Here the CDR3 reads CASSSLGLYEQYF. In nucleotides, the CDR3 is TGTGCCAGCAGCTCCCTTGGGCTCTACGAGCAGTACTTC. The rearrangement uses TRBV6-5 and TRBJ2-7; D unclear. The V end lost 6 bases, the J end lost 3 bases, and 12 bases lay between the germline ends. This CDR3 spans 13 amino acids. Germline V lookup: CDR1 MNHEY, CDR2 SVGAGI.

The chain carries TRBV6-5 and TRBJ1-2, with D hard to call. CDR1 MNHEY and CDR2 SVGAGI come from the germline V gene. Trimming removed 7 bases from V and 5 bases from J, with 20 bases in between. The CDR3 spans 15 residues. Written as DNA, the CDR3 is TGTGCCAGCAAGGGCTTCGGGGAGGTATGGTATGGCTACACCTTC. Translating it yields CASKGFGEVWYGYTF.

The V and J genes are TRBV28 and TRBJ1-2; TRBD1 agrees at 8 bases. The CDR3 covers 12 residues. Germline CDR1 is MDHEN and CDR2 is SYDVKM. Trimming at V came to 10 bases and at J to 8 bases, leaving 9 bases not matched to a gene. CDR3 protein: CATPQGAGGYTF. The DNA of the CDR3 is TGTGCCACCCCTCAGGGGGCGGGGGGCTACACCTTC.

The chain recombines TRBV3-1 (or the pseudogene TRBV3-2) with TRBJ2-7, with TRBD1 identical over 7 bases. The CDR3 has 14 amino acids. Germline-derived CDR1 and CDR2 are LGHDT and YNNKEL (reference sequence). V lost 1 base and J lost 5; bases outside the gene matches: 5. The CDR3 DNA is TGTGCCAGCAGCCAAGGACAGGGACGGCACGAGCAGTACTTC. Translated: CASSQGQGRHEQYF.

The chain carries TRBV11-2 and TRBJ1-2; maybe TRBD1 (6 bases). Trimming took 8 bases from V and 1 from J, leaving 26 bases between them. The CDR3 has 18 amino acids. The germline gives CDR1 SGHAT, CDR2 FQNNGV. The CDR3 coding sequence is TGTGCCAGCGGAAGTGACAGGCCCCACCAAATTCTTAACTATGGCTACACCTTC. Translating gives CASGSDRPHQILNYGYTF.

This rearrangement joins TRBV5-4 to TRBJ2-7, with 12 bases identical to TRBD2. The CDR3 is made up of 15 amino acids. V lost 4 bases to trimming and J lost 5 bases; unmatched junction nucleotides: 7. Germline CDR1 and CDR2: SGHNT and YYREEE (reference sequence). CDR3 sequence (DNA): TGTGCCAGCAGCGCTAGCGGGGGGGCTCTCGACGAGCAGTACTTC. Protein sequence: CASSASGGALDEQYF.

V usage is TRBV27 and J usage is TRBJ2-7, with a tentative D call TRBD1 (6 bases). Per germline, CDR1 MNHEY and CDR2 SMNVEV (reference sequence). Trimming pared 4 bases from V and 3 bases from J, leaving 13 bases between. The CDR3 is made up of 14 amino acids. In DNA form, the CDR3 reads TGTGCCAGCAGTTCCTTCGGACAGCACTACGAGCAGTACTTC. It translates to CASSSFGQHYEQYF.

The CDR3 DNA reads as TGTGCCAGCAGCTCGCCACAGTTGACAAGTCCCGCCCCGGGATTGGCTTTCTTT. Protein: CASSSPQLTSPAPGLAFF. The chain joins TRBV7-8 to TRBJ1-1; D unclear. V lost 4 bases and J 11 bases, leaving 32 bases between the germline ends. The germline CDR1 and CDR2 sequences are SGHVS and FQNEAQ. The CDR3 loop spans 18 amino acids.

V gene TRBV4-1 combines with J gene TRBJ2-5; possibly TRBD2 for D (6 bases). Trimming removed 1 base from V and 7 bases from J, with 13 bases in between. The CDR3 length is 14 residues. Germline V gene data show CDR1 as MGHRA and CDR2 as YSYEKL. CDR3 in amino acids: CASSQAWGERTQYF. The CDR3 bases are TGCGCCAGCAGCCAAGCATGGGGGGAGCGGACCCAGTACTTC.

This sequence joins TRBV5-4 and TRBJ1-2, with 11 bases matching TRBD1. The germline CDR1 and CDR2 sequences are SGHNT and YYREEE (reference sequence). V was clipped by 4 bases and J by 6 bases; unmatched bases: 8. This CDR3 region has 15 residues. The CDR3 sequence is CASSGRDRGVDGYTF. CDR3 sequence (DNA): TGTGCCAGCAGCGGCCGGGACAGGGGGGTCGATGGCTACACCTTC.

The chain recombines TRBV18 with TRBJ2-5; 7 bases match TRBD1. CDR1 is KGHSH and CDR2 is LQKENI in the germline V gene. V was clipped by 5 bases and J by 4 bases; unmatched bases: 10. This CDR3 has 15 residues. The CDR3 bases are TGTGCCAGCTCATCGAAAGACAGGGTAATAGAGACCCAGTACTTC. This sequence encodes CASSSKDRVIETQYF.

CDR3 DNA: TGTGCCAGTGGGAGACAGGGGACTCAGCCCCAGCATTTT. Its protein product is CASGRQGTQPQHF. J is TRBJ1-5 and V is TRBV19; TRBD1 matches 8 bases. This CDR3 spans 13 amino acids. Germline lookup yields CDR1 LNHDA and CDR2 SQIVND (reference sequence). Trimming cost V 8 bases and J 6 bases; bases outside gene matches: 6. Drawing the rest from reference TRBV19 and TRBJ1-5, the complete variable domain is DGGITQSPKYLFRKEGQNVTLSCEQNLNHDAMYWYRQDPGQGLRLIYYSQIVNDFQKGDIAEGYSVSREKKESFPLTVTSAQKNPTAFYLCASGRQGTQPQHFGDGTRLSIL.

This chain joins TRBV28 and TRBJ1-4, with 7 nucleotides matching TRBD1. This CDR3 is 16 amino acids long. Germline V gene sequence: CDR1 MDHEN, CDR2 SYDVKM. J was trimmed by 3 bases and V by 6 bases; bases with no gene match: 10. CDR3 in amino acids: CASSKRQGRANEKLFF. The CDR3 DNA reads TGTGCCAGCAGCAAAAGACAGGGTAGGGCTAATGAAAAACTGTTTTTT.

This chain uses TRBV6-6 with TRBJ2-7, with D possibly being TRBD1 (5 bases). Germline V CDR1 and CDR2: MNHNY, SVGAGI (reference sequence). This CDR3 comprises 14 residues. The V and J ends lost 2 bases and 5 bases respectively, with 13 bases between them. In DNA form, the CDR3 reads TGTGCCAGCAGTTACGGGTGGACATCCAACGAGCAGTACTTC. Its protein product is CASSYGWTSNEQYF.

The chain has TRBV5-1 and TRBJ2-5; tentatively, D is TRBD1 (5 bases). The germline V gene encodes CDR1 SGHRS and CDR2 YFSETQ. This CDR3 spans 13 amino acids. Trimming removed 2 bases at V and 4 bases at J, with 9 bases between. CDR3 sequence: CASSLPDRETQYF. CDR3 sequence (DNA): TGCGCCAGCAGCTTACCTGACAGAGAGACCCAGTACTTC.

The chain recombines TRBV2 with TRBJ1-2; no definite D call. Germline-derived CDR1 and CDR2 are SNHLY and FYNNEI. V was cut by 7 bases and J by 0 bases, with 15 bases left in between. CDR3 length: 15 amino acids. The CDR3 here is CASKRDGSPNYGYTF. CDR3 sequence (DNA): TGTGCCAGCAAACGGGATGGCAGCCCTAACTATGGCTACACCTTC.